This passage covers 9 T cell receptor beta chains from one sample sequenced in a study of shared T cell receptors in the human thymus. The data were produced by immunoSEQ multiplex PCR, yet TCRdb's version contains in-frame clones alone and is incomplete. The data hold approximately 580,000 clones, with 78% observed a single time. The same sample was also studied in work on human thymus T cells.

Input material: thymocytes. These receptors originate from a boy less than two years old with a congenital heart defect.

CDR3 amino acids: CASSEDGGSTEAFF. The DNA of the CDR3 is TGTGCCAGCAGTGAAGACGGGGGGAGCACTGAAGCTTTCTTT. The rearrangement uses TRBV6-1 and TRBJ1-1, with D perhaps TRBD1 (5 bases). The CDR3 is 14 amino acids. V shed 1 base and J shed 4 bases, with 10 bases lying between them. Germline CDR1 and CDR2: MNHNS and SASEGT.

CDR3 protein: CASNPVREPFWQYF. The CDR3 DNA is TGTGCCAGCAACCCAGTCCGGGAGCCCTTCTGGCAGTACTTC. The chain uses TRBV6-5 and TRBJ2-7; perhaps TRBD2 as D (6 bases). Trimming took 7 bases from V and 9 from J, leaving 22 bases between them. This CDR3 has 14 residues. Germline CDR1 is MNHEY and CDR2 is SVGAGI.

This chain links TRBV5-4 with TRBJ2-1; 7 nucleotides line up with TRBD2. The CDR3 spans 16 residues. V lost 4 bases and J lost 7; bases outside the gene matches: 14. Germline CDR1 SGHNT, CDR2 YYREEE (reference sequence). This CDR3 is CASSPPGREIRNEQFF. CDR3 nucleotides: TGTGCCAGCAGCCCGCCTGGGCGGGAGATCCGAAATGAGCAGTTCTTC.

The chain carries TRBV11-2 and TRBJ2-7, with 8 bases that match TRBD2. V was clipped by 0 bases and J by 1 base; unmatched bases: 5. The CDR3 spans 16 residues. Germline CDR1 is SGHAT and CDR2 is FQNNGV. CDR3 residues: CASSLDLVAGSYEQYF. For the CDR3, the DNA is TGTGCCAGCAGCTTAGATTTGGTAGCGGGATCCTACGAGCAGTACTTC.

The rearrangement joins TRBV5-1 to TRBJ2-5; D is perhaps TRBD2 (5 bases). V was cut by 1 base and J by 4 bases, with 8 bases left in between. Germline CDR1 is SGHRS and CDR2 is YFSETQ. This CDR3 is 13 amino acids long. CDR3 in amino acids: CASSLPRGETQYF. The CDR3 DNA is TGCGCCAGCAGCTTGCCCCGGGGAGAGACCCAGTACTTC.

The chain links TRBV7-9 to TRBJ2-7; D gene unclear. Trimming removed 1 base at V and 5 bases at J, with 15 bases between. The germline V gene has CDR1 SEHNR and CDR2 FQNEAQ (reference sequence). The CDR3 consists of 15 residues. CDR3 protein: CASSLGPSGQDEQYF. The CDR3 nucleotides read TGTGCCAGCAGCTTAGGGCCGAGTGGCCAGGACGAGCAGTACTTC. Together with reference TRBV7-9 and TRBJ2-7, the CDR3 gives the full variable domain: DTGVSQNPRHKITKRGQNVTFRCDPISEHNRLYWYRQTLGQGPEFLTYFQNEAQLEKSRLLSDRFSAERPKGSFSTLEIQRTEQGDSAMYLCASSLGPSGQDEQYFGPGTRLTVT.

The chain is built from TRBV19 and TRBJ1-2; unclear D gene. This CDR3 is 9 amino acids long. Germline lookup yields CDR1 LNHDA and CDR2 SQIVND (reference sequence). Trimming took off 10 bases at V and 5 bases at J, with 5 bases between the two ends. The CDR3 is CATPYGYTF. The CDR3 DNA reads TGTGCCACCCCTTATGGCTACACCTTC.

The chain couples TRBV7-3 to TRBJ2-5; 7 nucleotides line up with TRBD1. The CDR3 has 15 residues. J lost 3 bases, V lost 5 bases, and 9 bases had no gene match. The germline V gene has CDR1 SGHTA and CDR2 FQGTGA. The DNA of the CDR3 is TGTGCCAGCAGCCTAAAACAGGGGCGGGAAGAGACCCAGTACTTC. It specifies CASSLKQGREETQYF.

This clone was counted only a few times. The chain joins TRBV6-5 to TRBJ1-2, with D perhaps matching TRBD1 (5 bases). V lost 5 bases, J lost 4 bases, and 14 bases lay in between. Per the germline V gene, CDR1 is MNHEY and CDR2 is SVGAGI. This CDR3 is built from 14 residues. DNA for the CDR3: TGTGCCAGCAGTACCACGGGGGGTTTCTATGGCTACACCTTC. Amino acid sequence: CASSTTGGFYGYTF.